This section outlines one T cell receptor (beta chain) sequence together with its context. The data derive from a study of blood T cell repertoires in COVID-19. Study-level background: Samples representing acute and convalescent COVID-19 were sourced from the United States, Italy and Spain. The analysed material was cDNA or gDNA that came from T cells, B-cell-depleted T cells, or PBMCs.

Germline CDR1 SGDLS, CDR2 YYNGEE. With 1 base removed from V and 4 bases from J, the gap between germline ends came to 8 bases. The CDR3 has 14 amino acids. Assay used: immunoSEQ multiplex PCR; TCRdb lists only in-frame clones, some missing. The data contain 55,000 to 65,000 clones, less than 90% of them singletons. The rearrangement links TRBV9 to TRBJ2-2; possible D gene TRBD2, 6 bases. The receptor was derived from an elderly man in a cohort sampled during active COVID-19. The sequenced sample consisted of peripheral blood. The CDR3 is CASSVSGGTGELFF. The CDR3 DNA reads TGTGCCAGCAGCGTATCCGGGGGCACCGGGGAGCTGTTTTTT.